This T cell receptor beta chain was documented in a study of T cell responses to AZD1222 COVID-19 vaccine. The overall study: Pooled samples include second doses given at about 4 or 12 weeks.

The repertoire was sequenced with immunoSEQ multiplex PCR; TCRdb's copy has only in-frame clones and lacks some. This sample carries 65,000 to 85,000 clones, approximately 91% of them seen once, and the ten largest clones take roughly 5.6%. Findings and caveats of the study: Donors were chiefly white British, with a greater number of females, and clonal diversity was perhaps underestimated. Repertoire samples came only from after the peak T cell response. Variant regions that are unmutated are reportedly the target of nearly half of spike-specific TCRs.

As regards this clone: As yet, its antigen is unknown.

V shed 3 bases and J shed 4 bases, with 9 bases lying between them. The germline V gene has CDR1 SGHTA and CDR2 FQGNSA. The CDR3 runs to 13 residues. The V call is TRBV7-2, the J call TRBJ2-5; a possible D gene is TRBD1 (6 bases). The clonotype comes from an adult in good health. This material consisted of peripheral blood, taken on day 0 of AZD1222 vaccination. The CDR3 spells CASSFGQLETQYF. The CDR3 DNA sequence: TGTGCCAGCAGCTTTGGACAGCTAGAGACCCAGTACTTC.